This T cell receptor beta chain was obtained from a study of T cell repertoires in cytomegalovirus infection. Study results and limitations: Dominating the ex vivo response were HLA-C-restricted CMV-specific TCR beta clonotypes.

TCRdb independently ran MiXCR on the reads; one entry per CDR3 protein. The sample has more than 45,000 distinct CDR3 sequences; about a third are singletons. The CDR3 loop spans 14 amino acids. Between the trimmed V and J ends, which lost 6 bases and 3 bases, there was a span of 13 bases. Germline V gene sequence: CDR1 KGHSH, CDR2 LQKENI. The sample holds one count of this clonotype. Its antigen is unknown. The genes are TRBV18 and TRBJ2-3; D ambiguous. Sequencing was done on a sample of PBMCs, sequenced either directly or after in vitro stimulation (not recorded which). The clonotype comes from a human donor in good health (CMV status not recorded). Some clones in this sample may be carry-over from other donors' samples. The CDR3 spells CASSSRAWTDTQYF. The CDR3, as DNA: TGTGCCAGCTCCTCAAGGGCTTGGACAGATACGCAGTATTTT.